Sequencing of this T cell receptor beta chain was carried out in a study of regulatory T cells in long-lasting Graves disease. The CDR3 is 12 amino acids. Germline V gene sequence: CDR1 DFQATT, CDR2 SNEGSKA (reference sequence). Time point of the sample: newly diagnosed GD, antithyroid drugs for less than 3 months. Preparation of the TCR library used RNA extracted from PBMCs. Study results and limitations: Newly diagnosed disease favored TRBV20-1 and TRBJ2-1 over persistent disease.

This clonotype was recorded many times. Its antigen is as yet unknown. Combining iRepertoire HTBI primers with Arm-PCR of CDR3 regions, the authors built TCR beta libraries. MiXCR, run by TCRdb on the multiplex PCR reads, gives a single entry per CDR3 protein. The sample records over 450,000 distinct CDR3 sequences, around 12% being singletons. Another study also made use of these data, one on T cells in Graves' hyperthyroidism and ophthalmopathy. From that second work: Any patient presenting with uncontrolled infection, other autoimmune disease, pregnancy or lactation was left out.

The sequence derives from a woman in her 30s with Graves disease. The rearrangement joins TRBV20-1 to TRBJ1-4; D call uncertain. The material was peripheral blood mononuclear cells (PBMCs), obtained at new diagnosis, from a patient treated with antithyroid drugs. CDR3 loop: CSAPEAHEKLFF. The CDR3 DNA reads TGCAGCGCTCCCGAGGCCCATGAAAAACTGTTTTTT.